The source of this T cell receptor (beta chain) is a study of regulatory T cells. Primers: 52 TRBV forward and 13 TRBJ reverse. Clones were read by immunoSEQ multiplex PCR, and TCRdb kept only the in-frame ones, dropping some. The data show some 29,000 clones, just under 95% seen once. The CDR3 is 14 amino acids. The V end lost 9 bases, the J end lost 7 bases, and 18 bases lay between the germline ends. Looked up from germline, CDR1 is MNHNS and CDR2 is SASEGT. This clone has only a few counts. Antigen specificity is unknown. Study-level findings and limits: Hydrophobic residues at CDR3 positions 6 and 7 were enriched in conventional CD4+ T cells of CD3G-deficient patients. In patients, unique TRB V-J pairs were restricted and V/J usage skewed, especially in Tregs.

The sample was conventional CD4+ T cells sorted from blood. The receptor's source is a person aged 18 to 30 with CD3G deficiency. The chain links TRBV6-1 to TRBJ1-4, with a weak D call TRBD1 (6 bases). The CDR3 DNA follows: TGTGCCAGTAACTTCCAGGGGTTTGGTGAAAAACTGTTTTTT. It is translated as CASNFQGFGEKLFF.